The source of this TCR beta chain is a study of blood T cells in healthy people across ages. Broader study findings: Naive and antigen-experienced cells were not separated, limiting conclusive comparison. Diversity estimates from one million T cells were considered underestimates.

For the second PCR, which ran for roughly 7 to 11 cycles, a sample-barcoded 5' primer and a J-beta primer mix were used. TCRdb analysed the 5' RACE reads with MiXCR anew, one entry per CDR3 protein. The table lists nearly 800,000 distinct CDR3 sequences, 25% of them singletons, with more than 3% in the top ten. This clonotype was observed a handful of times. Its target is not known. Mismatch with germline at one junction end may stem from a read error. The CDR3 is made up of 15 amino acids. The germline V gene encodes CDR1 MNHEY and CDR2 SMNVEV (reference sequence). These records were also assigned to another study, of T cells of mothers and their children. This second study notes: Reads recorded for TCR beta CDR3 numbered over 9.5 million per mother and roughly 2.7 million per child.

What was sequenced was blood. The sequence was obtained from a boy younger than 18 in good health. The chain is built from TRBV27 and TRBJ1-1, with TRBD1 as a possible D gene (6 bases). CDR3 loop: CASRGGGNTNTEAFF. In DNA, the CDR3 is TGTGCCAGCAGAGGGGGAGGGAATACGAACACTGAGGCTTTCTTT.